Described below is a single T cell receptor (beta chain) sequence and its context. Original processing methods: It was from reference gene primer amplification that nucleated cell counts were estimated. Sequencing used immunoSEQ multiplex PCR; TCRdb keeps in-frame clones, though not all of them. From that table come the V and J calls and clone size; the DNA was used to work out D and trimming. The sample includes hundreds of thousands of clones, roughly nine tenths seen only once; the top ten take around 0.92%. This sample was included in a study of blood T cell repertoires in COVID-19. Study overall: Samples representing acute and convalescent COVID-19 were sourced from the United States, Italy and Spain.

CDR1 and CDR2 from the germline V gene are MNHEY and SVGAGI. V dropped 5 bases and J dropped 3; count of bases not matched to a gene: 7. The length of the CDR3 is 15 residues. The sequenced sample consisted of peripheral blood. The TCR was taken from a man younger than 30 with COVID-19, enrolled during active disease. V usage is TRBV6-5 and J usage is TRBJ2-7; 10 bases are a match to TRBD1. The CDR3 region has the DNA TGTGCCAGCAGTAGCCCCGGGACAGGGGTCTACGAGCAGTACTTC. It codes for CASSSPGTGVYEQYF.